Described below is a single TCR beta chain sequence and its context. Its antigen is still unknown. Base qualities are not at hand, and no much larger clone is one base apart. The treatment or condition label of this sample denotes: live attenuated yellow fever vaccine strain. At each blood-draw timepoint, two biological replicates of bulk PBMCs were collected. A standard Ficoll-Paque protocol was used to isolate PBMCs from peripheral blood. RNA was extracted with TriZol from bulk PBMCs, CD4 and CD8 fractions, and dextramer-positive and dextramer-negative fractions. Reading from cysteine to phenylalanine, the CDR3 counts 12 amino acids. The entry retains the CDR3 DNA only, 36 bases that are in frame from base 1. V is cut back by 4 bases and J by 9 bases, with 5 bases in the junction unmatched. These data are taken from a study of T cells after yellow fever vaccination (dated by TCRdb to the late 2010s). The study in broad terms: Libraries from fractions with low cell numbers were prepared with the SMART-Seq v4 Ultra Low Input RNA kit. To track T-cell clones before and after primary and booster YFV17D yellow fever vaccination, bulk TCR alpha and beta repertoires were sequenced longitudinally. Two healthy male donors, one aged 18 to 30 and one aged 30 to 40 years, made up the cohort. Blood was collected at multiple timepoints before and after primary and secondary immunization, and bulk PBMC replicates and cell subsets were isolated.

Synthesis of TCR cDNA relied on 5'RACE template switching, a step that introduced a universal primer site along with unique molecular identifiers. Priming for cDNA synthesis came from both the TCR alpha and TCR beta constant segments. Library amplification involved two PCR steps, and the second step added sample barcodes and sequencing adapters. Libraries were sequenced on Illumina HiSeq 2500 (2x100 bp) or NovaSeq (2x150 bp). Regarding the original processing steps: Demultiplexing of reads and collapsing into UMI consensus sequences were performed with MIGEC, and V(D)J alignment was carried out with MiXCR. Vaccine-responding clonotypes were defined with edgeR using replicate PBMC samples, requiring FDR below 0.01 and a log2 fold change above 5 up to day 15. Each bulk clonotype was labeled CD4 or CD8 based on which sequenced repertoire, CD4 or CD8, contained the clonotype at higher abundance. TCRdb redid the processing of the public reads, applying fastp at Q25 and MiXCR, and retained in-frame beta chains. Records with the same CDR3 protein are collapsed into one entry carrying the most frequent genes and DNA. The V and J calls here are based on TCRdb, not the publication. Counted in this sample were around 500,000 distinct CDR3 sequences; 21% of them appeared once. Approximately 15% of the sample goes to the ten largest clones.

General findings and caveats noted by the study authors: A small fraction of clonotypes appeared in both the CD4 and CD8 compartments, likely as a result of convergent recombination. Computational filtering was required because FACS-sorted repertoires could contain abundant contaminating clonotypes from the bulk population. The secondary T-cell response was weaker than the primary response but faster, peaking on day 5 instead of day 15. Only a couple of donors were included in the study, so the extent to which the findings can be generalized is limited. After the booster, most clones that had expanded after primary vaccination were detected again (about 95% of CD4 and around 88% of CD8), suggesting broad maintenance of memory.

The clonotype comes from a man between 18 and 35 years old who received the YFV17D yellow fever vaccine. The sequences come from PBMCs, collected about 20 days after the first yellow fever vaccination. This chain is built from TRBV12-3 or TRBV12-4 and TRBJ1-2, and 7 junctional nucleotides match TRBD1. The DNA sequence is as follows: TGTGCCAGCAGTTCGCCGGACAGGAGCTACACCTTC. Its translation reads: CASSSPDRSYTF.